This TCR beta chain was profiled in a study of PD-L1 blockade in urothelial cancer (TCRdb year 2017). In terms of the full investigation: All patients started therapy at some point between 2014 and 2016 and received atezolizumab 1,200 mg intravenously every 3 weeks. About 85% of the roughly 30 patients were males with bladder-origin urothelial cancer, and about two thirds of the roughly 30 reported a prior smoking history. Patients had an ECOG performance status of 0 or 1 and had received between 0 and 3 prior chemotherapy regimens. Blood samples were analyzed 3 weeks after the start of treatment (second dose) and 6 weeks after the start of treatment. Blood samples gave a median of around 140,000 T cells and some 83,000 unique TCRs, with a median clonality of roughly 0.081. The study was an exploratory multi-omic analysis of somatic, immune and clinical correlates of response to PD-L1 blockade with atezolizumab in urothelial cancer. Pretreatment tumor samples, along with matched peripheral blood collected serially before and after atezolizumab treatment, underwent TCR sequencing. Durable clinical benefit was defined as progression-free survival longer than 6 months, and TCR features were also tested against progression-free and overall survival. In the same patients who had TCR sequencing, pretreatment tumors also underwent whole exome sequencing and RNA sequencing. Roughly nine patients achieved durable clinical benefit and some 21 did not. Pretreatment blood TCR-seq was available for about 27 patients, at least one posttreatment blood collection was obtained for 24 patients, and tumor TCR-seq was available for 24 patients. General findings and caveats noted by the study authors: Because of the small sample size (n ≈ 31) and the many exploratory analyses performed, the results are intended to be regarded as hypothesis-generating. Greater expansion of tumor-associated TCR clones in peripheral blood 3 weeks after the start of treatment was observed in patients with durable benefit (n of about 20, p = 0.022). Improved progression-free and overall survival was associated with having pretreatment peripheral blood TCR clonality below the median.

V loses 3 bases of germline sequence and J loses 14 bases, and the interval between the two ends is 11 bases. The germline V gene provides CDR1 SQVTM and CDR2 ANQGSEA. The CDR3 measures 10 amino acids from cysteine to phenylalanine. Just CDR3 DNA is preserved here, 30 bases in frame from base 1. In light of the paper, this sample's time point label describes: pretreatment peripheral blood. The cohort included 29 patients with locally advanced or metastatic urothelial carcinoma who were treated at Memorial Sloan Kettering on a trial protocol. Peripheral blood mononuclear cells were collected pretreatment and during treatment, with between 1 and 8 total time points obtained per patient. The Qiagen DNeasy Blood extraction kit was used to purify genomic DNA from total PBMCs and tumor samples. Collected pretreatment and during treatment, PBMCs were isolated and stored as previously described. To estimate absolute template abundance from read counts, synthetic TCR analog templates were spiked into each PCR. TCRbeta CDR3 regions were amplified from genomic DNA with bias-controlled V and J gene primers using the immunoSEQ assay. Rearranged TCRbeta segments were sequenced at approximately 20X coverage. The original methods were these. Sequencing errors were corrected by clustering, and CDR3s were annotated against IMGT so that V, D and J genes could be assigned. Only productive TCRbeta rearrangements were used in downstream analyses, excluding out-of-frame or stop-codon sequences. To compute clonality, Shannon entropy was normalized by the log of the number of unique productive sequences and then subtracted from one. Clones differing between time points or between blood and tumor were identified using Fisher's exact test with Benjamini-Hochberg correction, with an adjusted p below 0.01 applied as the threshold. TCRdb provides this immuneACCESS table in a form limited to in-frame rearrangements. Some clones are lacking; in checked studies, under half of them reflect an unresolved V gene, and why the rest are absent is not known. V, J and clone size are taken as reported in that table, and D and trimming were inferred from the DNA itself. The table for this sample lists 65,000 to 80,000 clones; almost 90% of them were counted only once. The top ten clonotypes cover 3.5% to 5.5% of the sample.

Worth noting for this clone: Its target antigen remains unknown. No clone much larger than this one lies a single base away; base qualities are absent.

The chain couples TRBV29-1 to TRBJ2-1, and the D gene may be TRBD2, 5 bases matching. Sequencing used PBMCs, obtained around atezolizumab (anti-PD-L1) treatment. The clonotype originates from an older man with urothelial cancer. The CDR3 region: CSVDASREFF. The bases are TGCAGCGTTGACGCTAGCCGGGAGTTCTTC.